The next 5 T cell receptor beta chains were all read from a single sample in a study of control samples from healthy donors and cancer patients. Assay used: immunoSEQ multiplex PCR; TCRdb lists only in-frame clones, some missing. The sample includes some 220,000 clones, roughly 94% of them seen just once. Sequencing input: blood. These receptors were obtained from a man aged 45-60 years in good health.

The J gene is TRBJ1-1, the V gene TRBV6-5; possibly TRBD1 for D (5 bases). The CDR3 has 13 amino acids. Germline V lookup: CDR1 MNHEY, CDR2 SVGAGI. V dropped 8 bases and J dropped 0 bases, with 10 bases sitting between them. The CDR3, as DNA: TGTGCCAGCGCTTGGGGGGTGAACACTGAAGCTTTCTTT. Translated: CASAWGVNTEAFF.

This clone was counted once. The rearrangement links TRBV4-3 to TRBJ1-1; D may be TRBD1 (5 bases). Germline V gene data show CDR1 as LGHNA and CDR2 as YSLEER. The germline V and J ends were trimmed by 3 bases and 7 bases, with 15 bases remaining between them. The CDR3 totals 14 residues. The CDR3 region has the DNA TGCGCCAGCAGCCATTCGTATTCGACAGTTGAAGCTTTCTTT. Translated, it gives CASSHSYSTVEAFF.

V and J are TRBV19 and TRBJ1-5; 9 bases fit TRBD1. The CDR3 is 15 amino acids. Germline V gene lookup returns CDR1 LNHDA and CDR2 SQIVND (reference sequence). The V segment lost 8 bases and the J segment 0 bases; nucleotides outside the gene matches: 5. This chain's CDR3 is CASQDRGRSNQPQHF. CDR3 nucleotides: TGTGCCAGTCAGGACAGGGGCCGTAGCAATCAGCCCCAGCATTTT. Full variable domain (outside the CDR3, taken from reference TRBV19 and TRBJ1-5): DGGITQSPKYLFRKEGQNVTLSCEQNLNHDAMYWYRQDPGQGLRLIYYSQIVNDFQKGDIAEGYSVSREKKESFPLTVTSAQKNPTAFYLCASQDRGRSNQPQHFGDGTRLSIL.

This clone appeared a single time. The rearrangement uses TRBV7-5 and TRBJ2-7; the table assigns TRBD1, which was not confirmed against the DNA. TRBV7-5 is reported as a pseudogene. The CDR3 length is 14 residues. CDR3 protein: CVRSLGGASYEQYV. CDR3 nucleotides: TGTGTCAGAAGCTTAGGTGGGGCTAGCTACGAGCAGTACGTC.

The CDR3, as DNA: TGTGCCAGCAGTGCACAGGGGCTTACCATATATTTT. It encodes CASSAQGLTIYF. V usage is TRBV28 and J usage is TRBJ1-3, with TRBD1 matching over 7 bases. With V trimmed by 5 bases and J by 10 bases, 5 bases remained unmatched. The germline V gene encodes CDR1 MDHEN and CDR2 SYDVKM. CDR3 length equals 12 residues.